These 19 T cell receptor beta chains were all obtained from the same sample, sequenced in a study of T cell responses to AZD1222 COVID-19 vaccine. Produced via immunoSEQ multiplex PCR; TCRdb's table is partial and in-frame only. The data contain over 150,000 clones, around 91% of them singletons. Sequencing was performed on peripheral blood, taken on day 0 of AZD1222 vaccination. Every receptor here comes from an adult in good health.

The chain joins TRBV6-5 to TRBJ1-2; 8 bases are a match to TRBD1. The CDR3 covers 14 residues. The J segment lost 4 bases and the V segment lost 7 bases, leaving 8 bases of the junction unmatched. Germline V gives CDR1 MNHEY, CDR2 SVGAGI. CDR3 loop: CASTPAQGVYGYTF. For the CDR3, the DNA is TGTGCCAGCACCCCGGCACAGGGGGTCTATGGCTACACCTTC.

The V and J genes are TRBV27 and TRBJ2-7; D might be TRBD1 or TRBD2, each matching 5 bases. V lost 8 bases and J 6 bases, leaving 14 bases between the germline ends. Germline V gene data show CDR1 as MNHEY and CDR2 as SMNVEV (reference sequence). The CDR3 loop spans 12 amino acids. The CDR3 coding sequence is TGTGCCAGCGGCACGAGGGGCCGCGAGCAGTACGTC. The encoded protein is CASGTRGREQYV.

J is TRBJ2-1 and V is TRBV5-1; D is perhaps TRBD1 (6 bases). The germline gives CDR1 SGHRS, CDR2 YFSETQ. The V and J ends lost 0 bases and 7 bases respectively, with 14 bases between them. This CDR3 region has 15 residues. The CDR3 reads CASSLASGAPNEQFF. Written as DNA, the CDR3 is TGCGCCAGCAGCTTGGCTTCAGGGGCGCCGAATGAGCAGTTCTTC.

This clone has just a few counts. The rearrangement uses TRBV18 and TRBJ1-2; D is uncertain. The CDR3 is 15 amino acids. The germline gives CDR1 KGHSH, CDR2 LQKENI. V was cut by 5 bases and J by 0 bases, with 13 bases left in between. Here the CDR3 DNA reads TGTGCCAGCTCAACGACGGGTGATCCTAACTATGGCTACACCTTC. Residues: CASSTTGDPNYGYTF. Based on the CDR3 plus reference TRBV18 and TRBJ1-2, the full variable domain is NAGVMQNPRHLVRRRGQEARLRCSPMKGHSHVYWYRQLPEEGLKFMVYLQKENIIDESGMPKERFSAEFPKEGPSILRIQQVVRGDSAAYFCASSTTGDPNYGYTFGSGTRLTVV.

CDR3 sequence reads: CSVATGQGYQPQHF. The CDR3, as DNA: TGCAGCGTAGCAACGGGACAGGGATATCAGCCCCAGCATTTT. The V gene is TRBV29-1, the J gene TRBJ1-5, with 9 bases aligning to TRBD1. Germline V gene sequence: CDR1 SQVTM, CDR2 ANQGSEA. CDR3 size: 14 residues. Losses at the gene ends were 6 bases for V and 5 bases for J; bases not matched to a gene: 8.

This chain joins TRBV5-1 and TRBJ1-6; TRBD1 aligns across 7 bases. The V and J ends lost 4 bases and 7 bases, in that order; junction bases with no gene match: 2. CDR3 length: 13 residues. CDR1 is SGHRS, CDR2 YFSETQ, per germline. Here the CDR3 DNA reads TGCGCCAGCAGCGTGGACAGGAATTCACCCCTCCACTTT. Residues: CASSVDRNSPLHF. Full variable domain (remainder filled in from reference TRBV5-1 and TRBJ1-6): KAGVTQTPRYLIKTRGQQVTLSCSPISGHRSVSWYQQTPGQGLQFLFEYFSETQRNKGNFPGRFSGRQFSNSRSEMNVSTLELGDSALYLCASSVDRNSPLHFGNGTRLTVT.

The rearrangement links TRBV11-2 to TRBJ2-1; 8 bases align to TRBD2. Germline CDR1 is SGHAT and CDR2 is FQNNGV. Trimming at V came to 5 bases and at J to 3 bases, leaving 9 bases not matched to a gene. The CDR3 spans 16 residues. CDR3 DNA: TGTGCCAGCAGCCCGCCCGGGACTAGTTTCTACAATGAGCAGTTCTTC. Translation: CASSPPGTSFYNEQFF.

This clone appeared once. The chain uses TRBV6-5 and TRBJ2-1; D is unclear. This CDR3 has 15 residues. V lost 1 base, J lost 6 bases, and 13 bases lay in between. Germline-derived CDR1 and CDR2 are MNHEY and SVGAGI. CDR3 nucleotide sequence: TGTGCCAGCAGTTACTGGACCGGACGGTTCAATGAGCAGTTCTTC. Its translation: CASSYWTGRFNEQFF.

This clone was observed a single time. The rearrangement links TRBV5-1 to TRBJ1-4; no definite D call. The germline V gene has CDR1 SGHRS and CDR2 YFSETQ. V dropped 1 base and J dropped 1 base, with 8 bases sitting between them. CDR3 length: 15 amino acids. DNA of the CDR3: TGCGCCAGCAGCTTGTCTCGGGAAACTAATGAAAAACTGTTTTTT. Protein: CASSLSRETNEKLFF.

This sequence joins TRBV12-5 and TRBJ1-5; D unclear. Germline lookup yields CDR1 LGHNT and CDR2 FRNRAP. The V end was cut by 5 bases, the J end by 4 bases, with 12 bases between. CDR3 length: 14 residues. The CDR3 DNA sequence: TGTGCTAGTGGTCCGGGCCCACAGAATCAGCCCCAGCATTTT. Translation gives CASGPGPQNQPQHF.

The count of this clone is one. The chain has TRBV6-6 and TRBJ1-2; 7 positions agree with TRBD1. Germline V CDR1 and CDR2: MNHNY, SVGAGI (reference sequence). This CDR3 has 13 amino acids. Germline trimming cut 2 bases from V and 4 bases from J; bases unmatched to any gene: 1. CDR3 sequence: CASSYEGAYGYTF. DNA for the CDR3: TGTGCCAGCAGTTACGAGGGGGCCTATGGCTACACCTTC.

The chain couples TRBV6-1 to TRBJ2-2; 9 nucleotides line up with TRBD1. CDR1 and CDR2 from the germline V gene are MNHNS and SASEGT. This CDR3 has 16 amino acids. V lost 7 bases and J lost 6; bases outside the gene matches: 12. CDR3 nucleotide sequence: TGTGCCAGCAATGATAGGGGGACAGGGTGGTCCGGGGAGCTGTTTTTT. It codes for CASNDRGTGWSGELFF.

This chain uses TRBV7-3 with TRBJ2-1; no definite D call. V shed 2 bases and J shed 6 bases, with 17 bases lying between them. This CDR3 has 16 amino acids. The germline CDR1 and CDR2 sequences are SGHTA and FQGTGA. CDR3: CASSLARTSSLNEQFF. CDR3 in DNA: TGTGCCAGCAGCTTAGCCAGGACGTCGTCCCTCAATGAGCAGTTCTTC.

This clone showed up just once. This chain joins TRBV6-5 and TRBJ1-4; no clear D. Trimming took 5 bases from V and 2 from J, leaving 12 bases between them. Looked up from germline, CDR1 is MNHEY and CDR2 is SVGAGI. The CDR3 covers 15 residues. The CDR3 region is CASSRDGRTNEKLFF. The DNA of the CDR3 is TGTGCCAGCAGTCGCGACGGTCGTACTAATGAAAAACTGTTTTTT.

This clone was seen a handful of times. The chain employs TRBV7-9 and TRBJ1-5, with D unclear. The CDR3 has 15 amino acids. Trimming left V 0 bases short and J 3 bases short, with 9 bases between. Germline-derived CDR1 and CDR2 are SEHNR and FQNEAQ (reference sequence). The CDR3 here is CASSLAGRINQPQHF. In nucleotides, the CDR3 is TGTGCCAGCAGCTTAGCTGGGCGTATCAATCAGCCCCAGCATTTT.

This chain uses TRBV18 with TRBJ1-4; TRBD1 might be the D (5 bases). V gave up 3 bases and J gave up 6 bases, with 11 bases separating them. The CDR3 runs 14 residues. Germline CDR1 KGHSH, CDR2 LQKENI. CDR3 DNA sequence: TGTGCCAGCTCACCGGTAGCGGGGGATGAAAAACTGTTTTTT. This gives the protein CASSPVAGDEKLFF.

The chain links TRBV27 to TRBJ1-6; D gene ambiguous. V lost 5 bases, J lost 5 bases, and 16 bases lay in between. Germline V gene data show CDR1 as MNHEY and CDR2 as SMNVEV (reference sequence). This CDR3 spans 16 amino acids. The CDR3 region has the DNA TGTGCCAGCAGTACATATCAAAACAGTCATAATTCACCCCTCCACTTT. Amino acids: CASSTYQNSHNSPLHF.

The chain carries TRBV6-2 or TRBV6-3 and TRBJ2-5; D remains unclear. With 2 bases removed from V and 2 bases from J, the gap between germline ends came to 6 bases. This CDR3 has 13 amino acids. CDR1 MNHEY and CDR2 SVGEGT come from the germline V gene. In DNA, the CDR3 is TGTGCCAGCAGTTACCCGACGCAAGAGACCCAGTACTTC. This codes for CASSYPTQETQYF.

The J gene is TRBJ1-3, the V gene TRBV7-8; 7 positions match TRBD1. The germline V gene has CDR1 SGHVS and CDR2 FQNEAQ. The trim removed 4 bases at V and 0 bases at J, leaving 3 bases unmatched. The CDR3 is 15 residues long. The CDR3 region is CASSSRTGSGNTIYF. The CDR3 DNA reads as TGTGCCAGCAGCTCTAGGACAGGCTCTGGAAACACCATATATTTT.